The present T cell receptor (beta chain) was sequenced within a study of cytomegalovirus exposure and HLA in healthy donors. Whole-study findings and limits: Cytomegalovirus-associated TCR beta chains were listed, numbering 150 to 200.

The CDR3 length is 16 residues. V lost 2 bases and J lost 5, with 16 bases in between. In germline, CDR1 is MGHDK, CDR2 SYGVNS. Sequenced by immunoSEQ multiplex PCR; TCRdb stores in-frame clones only, minus some. The sample yields 200,000 to 300,000 clones, about nine tenths seen once. Remarks on this clone: Antigen specificity is unknown.

The V call is TRBV25-1, the J call TRBJ2-1; possible D gene TRBD2, 5 bases. The TCR sequence derives from a woman aged 25-40 years in good health and CMV-seronegative. Source material: PBMCs. Here the CDR3 reads CASSEASPQPNNEQFF. CDR3 sequence (DNA): TGTGCCAGCAGTGAAGCTAGCCCTCAACCAAACAATGAGCAGTTCTTC. Full variable domain (outside the CDR3, taken from reference TRBV25-1 and TRBJ2-1): EADIYQTPRYLVIGTGKKITLECSQTMGHDKMYWYQQDPGMELHLIHYSYGVNSTEKGDLSSESTVSRIRTEHFPLTLESARPSHTSQYLCASSEASPQPNNEQFFGPGTRLTVL.